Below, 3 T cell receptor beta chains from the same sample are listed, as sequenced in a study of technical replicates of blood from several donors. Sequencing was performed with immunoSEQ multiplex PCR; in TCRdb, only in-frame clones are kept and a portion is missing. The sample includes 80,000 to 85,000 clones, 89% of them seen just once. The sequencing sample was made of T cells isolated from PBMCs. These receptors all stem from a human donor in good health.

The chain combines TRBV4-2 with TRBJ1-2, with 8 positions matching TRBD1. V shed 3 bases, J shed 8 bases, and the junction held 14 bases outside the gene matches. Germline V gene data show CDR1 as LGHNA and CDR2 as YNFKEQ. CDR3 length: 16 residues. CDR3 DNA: TGTGCCAGCAGCCAGGTCGGGGCAGGGGGCAACCACGGCTACACCTTC. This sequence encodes CASSQVGAGGNHGYTF.

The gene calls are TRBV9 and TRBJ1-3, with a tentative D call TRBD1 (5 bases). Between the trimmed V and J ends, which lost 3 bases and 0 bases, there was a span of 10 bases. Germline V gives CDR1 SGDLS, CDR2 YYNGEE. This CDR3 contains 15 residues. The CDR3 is CASSGQKTSGNTIYF. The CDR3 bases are TGTGCCAGCAGCGGACAGAAAACCTCTGGAAACACCATATATTTT.

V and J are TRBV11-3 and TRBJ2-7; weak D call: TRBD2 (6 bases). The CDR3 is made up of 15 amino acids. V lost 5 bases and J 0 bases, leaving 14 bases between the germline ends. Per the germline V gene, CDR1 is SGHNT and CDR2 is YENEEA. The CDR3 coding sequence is TGTGCCAGCAGCCTAGGCGGGGCGAGCTCCTACGAGCAGTACTTC. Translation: CASSLGGASSYEQYF.